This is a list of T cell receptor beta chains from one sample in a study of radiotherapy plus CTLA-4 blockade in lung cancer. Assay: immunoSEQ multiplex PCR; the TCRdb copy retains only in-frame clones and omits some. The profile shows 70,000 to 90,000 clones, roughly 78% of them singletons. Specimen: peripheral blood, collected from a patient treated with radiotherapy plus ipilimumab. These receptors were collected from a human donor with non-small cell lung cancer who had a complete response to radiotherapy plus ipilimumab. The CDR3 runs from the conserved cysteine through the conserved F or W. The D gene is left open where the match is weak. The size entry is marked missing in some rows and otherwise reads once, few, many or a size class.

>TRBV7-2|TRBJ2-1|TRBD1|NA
CASSLAQSGQGYNEQFF
TGTGCCAGCAGCTTAGCGCAGTCGGGACAGGGCTACAATGAGCAGTTCTTC
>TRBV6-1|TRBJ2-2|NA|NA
CASSDSGSTGELFF
TGTGCCAGCAGTGACAGTGGCAGCACCGGGGAGCTGTTTTTT
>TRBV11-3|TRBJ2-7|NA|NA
CASSLEGFGEQYF
TGTGCCAGCAGCTTAGAAGGGTTCGGCGAGCAGTACTTC
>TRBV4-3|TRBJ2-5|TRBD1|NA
CASSQWDRGETQYF
TGCGCCAGCAGCCAATGGGACAGGGGAGAGACCCAGTACTTC
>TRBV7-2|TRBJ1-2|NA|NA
CASSPRAGPYGYTF
TGTGCCAGCAGCCCCCGGGCAGGGCCTTATGGCTACACCTTC
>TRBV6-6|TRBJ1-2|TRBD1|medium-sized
CASSSETGDGYTF
TGTGCCAGCAGCAGTGAGACAGGGGATGGCTACACCTTC
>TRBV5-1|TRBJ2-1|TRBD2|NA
CASSFTGTSNEQFF
TGCGCCAGCAGCTTCACTGGGACTAGCAATGAGCAGTTCTTC
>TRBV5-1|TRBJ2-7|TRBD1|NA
CASSFLQGYEQYF
TGCGCCAGCAGCTTCTTACAGGGGTACGAGCAGTACTTC
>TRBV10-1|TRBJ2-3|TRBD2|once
CASSSIAGTADTQYF
TGCGCCAGCAGTTCCATAGCGGGGACGGCAGATACGCAGTATTTT
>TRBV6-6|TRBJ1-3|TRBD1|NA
CASSPGQGALGNTIYF
TGTGCCAGCAGTCCGGGACAGGGGGCGCTTGGAAACACCATATATTTT
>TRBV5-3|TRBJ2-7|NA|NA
CARSLNCHSF
TGTGCCAGAAGCTTGAATTGTCATTCGTTT
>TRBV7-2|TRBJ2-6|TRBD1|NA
CASSPAGTGRTGANVLTF
TGTGCCAGCAGCCCCGCCGGGACAGGGAGAACTGGGGCCAACGTCCTGACTTTC
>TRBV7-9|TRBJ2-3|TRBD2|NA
CASSLNSGGRADAQYF
TGTGCCAGCAGCTTAAACTCCGGCGGGAGAGCGGACGCGCAGTATTTT
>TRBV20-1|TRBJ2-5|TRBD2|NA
CSAVFGGDQYF
TGCAGTGCTGTCTTTGGGGGGGACCAGTACTTC
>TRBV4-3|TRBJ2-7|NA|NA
CASSQGALTGEQYF
TGCGCCAGCAGCCAAGGGGCCCTCACCGGGGAGCAGTACTTC
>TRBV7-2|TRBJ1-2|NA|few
CASSSGVANYGYTF
TGTGCCAGCAGCTCAGGGGTAGCTAACTATGGCTACACCTTC
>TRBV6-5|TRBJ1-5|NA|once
CASSYSSGPGGQPQHF
TGTGCCAGCAGTTACTCGAGTGGGCCCGGGGGACAGCCCCAGCATTTT
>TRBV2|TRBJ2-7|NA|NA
CASSLTRYEQYF
TGTGCCAGCAGTTTAACACGTTACGAGCAGTACTTC
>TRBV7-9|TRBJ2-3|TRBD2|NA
CASSSSTSGSGDTQYF
TGTGCCAGCAGCTCGTCGACTAGCGGGAGTGGAGATACGCAGTATTTT
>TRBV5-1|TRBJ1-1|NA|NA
CASSLARVTEAFF
TGCGCCAGCAGCTTGGCCAGGGTCACTGAAGCTTTCTTT
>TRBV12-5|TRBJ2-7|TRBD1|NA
CASGLGPGQGTNEQYF
TGTGCTAGTGGTTTGGGTCCGGGACAGGGGACGAACGAGCAGTACTTC
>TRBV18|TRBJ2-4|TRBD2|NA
CASSNRGGGQNIQYF
TGTGCCAGCTCAAACCGCGGGGGGGGCCAAAACATTCAGTACTTC